The next 21 T cell receptor beta chains were all read from a single sample in a study of blood T cell repertoires in COVID-19. The data were produced by immunoSEQ multiplex PCR, yet TCRdb's version contains in-frame clones alone and is incomplete. Among some 190,000 clones listed, around 85% were seen once. Sequenced sample: peripheral blood. The receptors stem from a woman aged 50 to 60 with acute or convalescent COVID-19.

The rearrangement joins TRBV7-2 to TRBJ2-1, with D possibly being TRBD1 (5 bases). V was shortened by 3 bases and J by 9 bases, with 9 bases between the two germline ends. The germline CDR1 and CDR2 sequences are SGHTA and FQGNSA. CDR3 size: 12 residues. CDR3 bases: TGTGCCAGCAGCTTCTCCAGGGTTGAGCAGTTCTTC. Translation: CASSFSRVEQFF.

The DNA of the CDR3 is TGTGCCACCAGTGATACGGGACAGGGGAGGGCTGAAGCTTTCTTT. This gives the protein CATSDTGQGRAEAFF. V gene TRBV24-1 combines with J gene TRBJ1-1; 10 bases match TRBD1. There are 15 residues in the CDR3. The germline CDR1 and CDR2 sequences are KGHDR and SFDVKD. V lost 3 bases, J lost 6 bases, and 6 bases stayed unmatched.

This clone has more than one count but fewer than ten. This CDR3 is CASSRGRTGSGNTIYF. CDR3 DNA sequence: TGTGCCAGTAGTAGAGGACGGACAGGTTCTGGAAACACCATATATTTT. The V gene is TRBV19, the J gene TRBJ1-3; 7 nucleotides line up with TRBD1. Germline V gives CDR1 LNHDA, CDR2 SQIVND (reference sequence). The J segment lost 1 base and the V segment lost 4 bases, leaving 7 bases of the junction unmatched. There are 16 residues in the CDR3.

In its sample, this clone was seen once. The chain carries TRBV4-3 and TRBJ2-6; TRBD1 aligns across 8 bases. Looked up from germline, CDR1 is LGHNA and CDR2 is YSLEER. Unmatched junction bases numbered 5, after V lost 0 bases and J lost 1 base. The length of the CDR3 is 18 residues. CDR3 in DNA: TGCGCCAGCAGCCAAGACCCAGGGGGCTCATCTGGGGCCAACGTCCTGACTTTC. Translation gives CASSQDPGGSSGANVLTF.

This chain links TRBV6-2 or TRBV6-3 with TRBJ2-1, with D hard to call. The CDR3 loop spans 14 amino acids. Germline loops: CDR1 MNHEY, CDR2 SVGEGT. The V gene lost 4 bases and the J gene lost 6 bases, with 13 bases spanning the gap. The CDR3, as DNA: TGTGCCAGCAGTTTAGTACAGATAGGCAATGAGCAGTTCTTC. Its translation is CASSLVQIGNEQFF.

This rearrangement joins TRBV6-5 to TRBJ1-4; D is undetermined. Germline CDR1 is MNHEY and CDR2 is SVGAGI. The CDR3 loop spans 13 amino acids. Trimming cost V 6 bases and J 8 bases, with 13 bases left between them. The CDR3 sequence is CASSRTAGEKLFF. Here the CDR3 DNA reads TGTGCCAGCAGCCGGACGGCGGGAGAAAAACTGTTTTTT.

The V call is TRBV11-2, the J call TRBJ1-4; 9 bases map to TRBD1. The V segment lost 4 bases and the J segment 6 bases; nucleotides outside the gene matches: 12. The CDR3 is made up of 17 amino acids. In germline, CDR1 is SGHAT, CDR2 FQNNGV. The CDR3 region is CASSSAGTGLKDEKLFF. CDR3 bases: TGTGCCAGCAGCTCCGCCGGGACAGGGCTTAAGGATGAAAAACTGTTTTTT.

The chain carries TRBV5-1 and TRBJ1-6; tentatively, D is TRBD1 (6 bases). CDR3 length equals 14 residues. Deletions cut 4 bases from V and 10 bases from J, with 15 bases between. CDR1 and CDR2 from the germline V gene are SGHRS and YFSETQ. The CDR3 sequence is CASSNRAQGSPLHF. The CDR3 region has the DNA TGCGCCAGCAGCAACCGGGCCCAGGGGTCACCCCTCCACTTT.

This clone has a handful of counts. The genes are TRBV11-3 and TRBJ2-1, with TRBD2 matching over 10 bases. This CDR3 spans 13 amino acids. Trimming at V came to 6 bases and at J to 8 bases, leaving 4 bases not matched to a gene. Germline V gives CDR1 SGHNT, CDR2 YENEEA. The CDR3 coding sequence is TGTGCCAGCAGGGGTCTAGCGGGGGATGAGCAGTTCTTC. It is translated as CASRGLAGDEQFF.

With regard to this clone: This specimen includes other DNA sequences encoding the same CDR3. The CDR3 protein is CASSLRDRGSPLHF. The CDR3 DNA sequence: TGTGCCAGCAGTCTCCGGGACAGGGGTTCACCCCTCCACTTT. The chain is built from TRBV28 and TRBJ1-6; 10 nucleotides line up with TRBD1. There are 14 residues in the CDR3. Germline trimming cut 5 bases from V and 9 bases from J; bases unmatched to any gene: 4. Germline V gene data show CDR1 as MDHEN and CDR2 as SYDVKM.

The chain joins TRBV11-3 to TRBJ2-7, with D maybe TRBD2 (6 bases). This CDR3 has 15 amino acids. Trimming pared 3 bases from V and 7 bases from J, leaving 19 bases between. Germline assignment: CDR1 SGHNT and CDR2 YENEEA. CDR3 residues: CASSLGGTQDMEQYF. In nucleotides, the CDR3 is TGTGCCAGCAGCTTGGGCGGGACCCAGGATATGGAGCAGTACTTC.

The chain links TRBV7-6 to TRBJ2-7; perhaps TRBD1 as D (6 bases). The length of the CDR3 is 14 residues. V lost 2 bases, J lost 4 bases, and 12 bases lay in between. Germline V gives CDR1 SGHVS, CDR2 FNYEAQ. The CDR3: CASSLRGQSYEQYF. The CDR3 DNA follows: TGTGCCAGCAGCTTACGTGGACAGTCGTACGAGCAGTACTTC.

This clone was counted a few times. The CDR3, as DNA: TGTGCCTGGAGTGTAGACACCTCCTACGAGCAGTACTTC. It yields the protein CAWSVDTSYEQYF. The chain couples TRBV30 to TRBJ2-7; unclear D gene. The CDR3 runs 13 residues. V was shortened by 0 bases and J by 0 bases, with 6 bases between the two germline ends. Germline V gene lookup returns CDR1 GTSNPN and CDR2 SVGIG (reference sequence).

The chain carries TRBV24-1 and TRBJ2-1; D is possibly TRBD2 (7 bases). The CDR3 has 16 amino acids. With 0 bases removed from V and 3 bases from J, the gap between germline ends came to 11 bases. In germline, CDR1 is KGHDR, CDR2 SFDVKD. DNA of the CDR3: TGTGCCACCAGTGATTTGCGGGGGGCGGGCTACAATGAGCAGTTCTTC. Residues: CATSDLRGAGYNEQFF.

This clone was counted between two and nine times. V and J are TRBV7-8 and TRBJ2-1; D is ambiguous. V was cut by 0 bases and J by 10 bases, with 22 bases left in between. The CDR3 loop spans 17 amino acids. Germline CDR1 reads SGHVS; CDR2 reads FQNEAQ. The CDR3 DNA follows: TGTGCCAGCAGCTTAGCAGCTGTGTCTATTAATCCGAAGGAGCAGTTCTTC. Its protein is CASSLAAVSINPKEQFF. The full variable domain, its missing parts supplied by reference TRBV7-8 and TRBJ2-1, is GAGVSQSPRYKVAKRGQDVALRCDPISGHVSLFWYQQALGQGPEFLTYFQNEAQLDKSGLPSDRFFAERPEGSVSTLKIQRTQQEDSAVYLCASSLAAVSINPKEQFFGPGTRLTVL.

This clone showed up just once. The chain is built from TRBV11-3 and TRBJ2-7, with a possible D match to TRBD2 (5 bases). V dropped 2 bases and J dropped 10 bases, with 15 bases sitting between them. Germline values: CDR1 SGHNT, CDR2 YENEEA. This CDR3 is built from 13 residues. This CDR3 is CASSLSSEDFQYF. The CDR3 DNA is TGTGCCAGCAGCTTAAGTTCGGAGGACTTTCAGTACTTC.

V gene TRBV5-5 combines with J gene TRBJ1-4, with D maybe TRBD1 (5 bases). CDR1 is SGHKS and CDR2 is YYEKEE in the germline V gene (reference sequence). Trimming took 7 bases from V and 4 from J, leaving 17 bases between them. The CDR3 spans 15 residues. CDR3 protein: CASQTTVGVNEKLFF. Here the CDR3 DNA reads TGTGCCAGCCAAACGACAGTTGGGGTTAATGAAAAACTGTTTTTT. Looking up the rest from reference TRBV5-5 and TRBJ1-4 gives the full variable domain: DAGVTQSPTHLIKTRGQQVTLRCSPISGHKSVSWYQQVLGQGPQFIFQYYEKEERGRGNFPDRFSARQFPNYSSELNVNALLLGDSALYLCASQTTVGVNEKLFFGSGTQLSVL.

This chain uses TRBV3-1 (or the pseudogene TRBV3-2) with TRBJ1-3; 7 nucleotides agree with TRBD1. Germline CDR1 reads LGHDT; CDR2 reads YNNKEL (reference sequence). The CDR3 is 17 amino acids. After removal of 4 bases from V and 0 bases from J, the junction contained 9 bases not matched to a gene. This CDR3 reads CASSRTGARSSGNTIYF. The CDR3 DNA reads as TGTGCCAGCAGCCGCACAGGGGCCCGGAGCTCTGGAAACACCATATATTTT.

V gene TRBV18 combines with J gene TRBJ2-7; D uncertain. Germline V gene data show CDR1 as KGHSH and CDR2 as LQKENI. Between the trimmed V and J ends, which lost 5 bases and 4 bases, there was a span of 18 bases. The CDR3 sequence is 15 residues long. CDR3 residues: CASSEVAAAAYEQYF. The CDR3 DNA follows: TGTGCCAGCTCAGAAGTAGCTGCCGCGGCGTACGAGCAGTACTTC.

The CDR3 DNA follows: TGTGCCAGCAGCTTAAGAGTCAACTGGGAGCAGTACTTC. It translates to CASSLRVNWEQYF. This chain links TRBV11-2 with TRBJ2-7; D is unclear. The CDR3 has 13 amino acids. The germline V and J ends were trimmed by 2 bases and 7 bases, with 12 bases remaining between them. CDR1 and CDR2 from the germline V gene are SGHAT and FQNNGV.

The V and J genes are TRBV5-4 and TRBJ1-2; 8 bases line up with TRBD1. The germline V gene encodes CDR1 SGHNT and CDR2 YYREEE (reference sequence). This CDR3 comprises 14 residues. Trimming at V came to 0 bases and at J to 7 bases, leaving 5 bases not matched to a gene. The CDR3 DNA follows: TGTGCCAGCAGCTTGGAGAGGACAGGGCCTGGCTACACCTTC. Amino acid sequence: CASSLERTGPGYTF.